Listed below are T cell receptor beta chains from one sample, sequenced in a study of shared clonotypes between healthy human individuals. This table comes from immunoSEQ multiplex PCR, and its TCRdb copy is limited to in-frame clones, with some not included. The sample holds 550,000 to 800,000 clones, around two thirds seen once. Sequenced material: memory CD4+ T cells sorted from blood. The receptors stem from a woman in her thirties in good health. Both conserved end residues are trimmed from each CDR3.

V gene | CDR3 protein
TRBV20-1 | SVEGSEKLF
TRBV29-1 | SVTKSSYNEQF
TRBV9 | ASSFQAGGREQY
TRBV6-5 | ASSRPGAGNEQY
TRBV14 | ASSLQANTEAF
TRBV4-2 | ASRQGGEWKNIQY
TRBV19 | ASIQTAALLNGYT
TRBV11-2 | ASSLSGGLTDTQY
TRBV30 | AWGQHLGDTQY
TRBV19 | ASSIGQRGYSGELF
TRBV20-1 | SALLGEQY
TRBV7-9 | ASSPLAGSTDTQY
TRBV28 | ASSFRGKSSYEQY
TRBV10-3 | AISRPPPQETQY
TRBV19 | ASSPGLAGTNTQY
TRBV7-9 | ASSLAAGSRGYT
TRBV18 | ASSQGTGHYEQY
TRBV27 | ASSLMVSWDSSYNEQF
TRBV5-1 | ASSLRGTGDEQY
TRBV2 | ATKADSSYEQY
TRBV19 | ASSISRSTGELF
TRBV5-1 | ASSGGRNTGELF
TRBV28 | ASGRRGLMETQY
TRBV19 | ASRGTGFSQPQH
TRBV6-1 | ASGLAESTDTQY
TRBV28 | ASKDRGADTQY
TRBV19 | ASSRRQGDAGGYT
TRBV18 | ASSRSNPETQY
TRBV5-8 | ASSLTGTNEQY
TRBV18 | ASSPLALGTDTQY
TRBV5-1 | ASSTPLAGGRETQY
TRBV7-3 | ASSSAGGRADTQY
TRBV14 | ASSPWDRANYGYT
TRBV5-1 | ASRLLANTDTQY
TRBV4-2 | ASSQGSPRAGTEAF
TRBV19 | ASSIWTGSNYGYT
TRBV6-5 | ASGETGSPGNTIY
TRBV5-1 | ASRVAGGYNEQF
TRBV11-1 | ASRAGTSKVYEQY
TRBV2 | ASSDPQAWGNQPQH
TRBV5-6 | ASSLEGFQETQY
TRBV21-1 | ASLRSGANVLT
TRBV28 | ASSESSYNSPLH
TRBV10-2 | ASSEQDSGNTIY
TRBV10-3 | AISGYKSYEQY